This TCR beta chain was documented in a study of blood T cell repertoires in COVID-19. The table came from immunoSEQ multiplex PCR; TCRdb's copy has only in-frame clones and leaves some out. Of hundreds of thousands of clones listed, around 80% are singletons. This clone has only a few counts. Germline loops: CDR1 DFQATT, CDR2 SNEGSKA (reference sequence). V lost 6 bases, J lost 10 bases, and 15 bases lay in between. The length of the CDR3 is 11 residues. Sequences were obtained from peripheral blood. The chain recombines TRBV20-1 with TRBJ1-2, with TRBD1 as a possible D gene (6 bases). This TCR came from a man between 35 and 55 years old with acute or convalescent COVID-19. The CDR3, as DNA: TGCAGTGCACAGGACAGCCTTGACTACACCTTC. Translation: CSAQDSLDYTF.